These 17 T cell receptor beta chains share one sample of origin, sequenced in a study of cytomegalovirus exposure and HLA in healthy donors. PCR employed 60 Vbeta and 13 Jbeta primers. Method: immunoSEQ multiplex PCR; TCRdb's copy keeps in-frame clones and lacks some. The sample holds some 81,000 clones, 72% seen once. Sequenced material: PBMCs. The source of these receptors is a woman aged 35 to 49 in good health and CMV-seropositive.

The chain uses TRBV30 and TRBJ2-3; the match to TRBD2 covers 13 bases. The CDR3 is 15 amino acids. Looked up from germline, CDR1 is GTSNPN and CDR2 is SVGIG (reference sequence). The junction had 5 bases not matched to a gene; V was cut back by 3 bases and J by 5 bases. In DNA, the CDR3 is TGTGCCTGGAGGGGGACTAGCGGGGTAATAGATACGCAGTATTTT. It encodes CAWRGTSGVIDTQYF.

The rearrangement uses TRBV9 and TRBJ2-7; the match to TRBD2 covers 13 bases. The trim removed 2 bases at V and 2 bases at J, leaving 4 bases unmatched. The germline V gene encodes CDR1 SGDLS and CDR2 YYNGEE. CDR3 length: 16 amino acids. For the CDR3, the DNA is TGTGCCAGCAGCGTGGGACTAGCGGGACAAACCTACGAGCAGTACTTC. Protein: CASSVGLAGQTYEQYF. Together with reference TRBV9 and TRBJ2-7, the CDR3 gives the full variable domain: DSGVTQTPKHLITATGQRVTLRCSPRSGDLSVYWYQQSLDQGLQFLIQYYNGEERAKGNILERFSAQQFPDLHSELNLSSLELGDSALYFCASSVGLAGQTYEQYFGPGTRLTVT.

The chain joins TRBV27 to TRBJ1-1; TRBD1 is a possible D gene (6 bases). Trimming took off 1 base at V and 3 bases at J, with 9 bases between the two ends. Germline V lookup: CDR1 MNHEY, CDR2 SMNVEV (reference sequence). The CDR3 covers 14 residues. CDR3 coding DNA: TGTGCCAGCAGTTTATACAGGGCTTACACTGAAGCTTTCTTT. Protein sequence: CASSLYRAYTEAFF.

In this sample, this clone turned up a few times. The chain combines TRBV4-2 with TRBJ1-1; possible D gene TRBD1, 6 bases. V was clipped by 1 base and J by 4 bases, with 19 bases between them. The CDR3 is 17 residues long. CDR1 and CDR2 (germline): LGHNA, YNFKEQ. The CDR3 here is CASSQGSGGAGRTEAFF. DNA for the CDR3: TGTGCCAGCAGCCAAGGATCGGGGGGCGCGGGTCGCACTGAAGCTTTCTTT.

V and J are TRBV2 and TRBJ1-6; 7 positions agree with TRBD1. This CDR3 contains 15 residues. The trim removed 1 base at V and 10 bases at J, leaving 7 bases unmatched. Germline CDR1 and CDR2: SNHLY and FYNNEI. The DNA of the CDR3 is TGTGCCAGCAGTGAAGGACAGGGAGTAGGATCACCCCTCCACTTT. Translating it yields CASSEGQGVGSPLHF. The full variable domain, completed using reference TRBV2 and TRBJ1-6, is EPEVTQTPSHQVTQMGQEVILRCVPISNHLYFYWYRQILGQKVEFLVSFYNNEISEKSEIFDDQFSVERPDGSNFTLKIRSTKLEDSAMYFCASSEGQGVGSPLHFGNGTRLTVT.

V usage is TRBV6-1 and J usage is TRBJ1-3; D uncertain. CDR1 and CDR2 (germline): MNHNS, SASEGT. V was cut by 3 bases and J by 2 bases, with 11 bases left in between. The CDR3 is made up of 15 amino acids. In DNA, the CDR3 is TGTGCCAGCAGTGAGGCGGTCGGTACTGGAAACACCATATATTTT. Amino acid sequence: CASSEAVGTGNTIYF.

The CDR3 bases are TGTGCCAGCAGTCGACAGTCCTATGGCTACACCTTC. Its translation: CASSRQSYGYTF. The chain joins TRBV6-1 to TRBJ1-2; D may be TRBD1 (5 bases). This CDR3 spans 12 amino acids. Germline CDR1 reads MNHNS; CDR2 reads SASEGT. The V end was cut by 5 bases, the J end by 4 bases, with 8 bases between.

In this sample, this clone turned up once. The chain combines TRBV19 with TRBJ2-3, with a tentative D call TRBD2 (5 bases). Per the germline V gene, CDR1 is LNHDA and CDR2 is SQIVND (reference sequence). The CDR3 consists of 13 residues. V lost 7 bases and J 0 bases, leaving 8 bases between the germline ends. The CDR3, as DNA: TGTGCCAGTAAGGAGGTTAGCACAGATACGCAGTATTTT. Translating it yields CASKEVSTDTQYF.

The sample holds a few counts of this clone. CDR3 DNA: TGCGCCAGCAGTTGGGACTTTACCTACGAGCAGTACTTC. Residues: CASSWDFTYEQYF. The chain uses TRBV5-1 and TRBJ2-7; D might be TRBD2 (6 bases). The CDR3 runs 13 residues. Germline V gene sequence: CDR1 SGHRS, CDR2 YFSETQ. V was trimmed by 5 bases and J by 2 bases, leaving 11 bases between them.

The chain uses TRBV30 and TRBJ2-5; D possibly corresponds to TRBD1 (5 bases). The germline CDR1 and CDR2 sequences are GTSNPN and SVGIG (reference sequence). This CDR3 is 16 amino acids long. V was trimmed by 4 bases and J by 4 bases, leaving 22 bases between them. For the CDR3, the DNA is TGTGCCTGGACCCCTACGGCTTTCAGAAGGGGAGAGACCCAGTACTTC. Amino acids: CAWTPTAFRRGETQYF.

This clone has just a few counts. The chain employs TRBV10-1 and TRBJ2-7, with TRBD1 matching 10 bases. Unmatched junction bases numbered 5, after V lost 4 bases and J lost 2 bases. CDR1 and CDR2 (germline): WNHNN, SYGVQD (reference sequence). The CDR3 covers 15 residues. CDR3 in amino acids: CASSGGGTGAYEQYF. The CDR3 nucleotides read TGCGCCAGCAGTGGAGGAGGGACAGGGGCCTACGAGCAGTACTTC.

This chain uses TRBV28 with TRBJ1-4, with TRBD1 identical over 7 bases. There are 14 residues in the CDR3. Germline loops: CDR1 MDHEN, CDR2 SYDVKM. After removal of 6 bases from V and 2 bases from J, the junction contained 3 bases not matched to a gene. CDR3 bases: TGTGCCAGCAGCCGACAGGGCACTAATGAAAAACTGTTTTTT. It specifies CASSRQGTNEKLFF.

This clone was counted many times. The chain uses TRBV4-1 and TRBJ2-3; D uncertain. CDR1 is MGHRA and CDR2 is YSYEKL in the germline V gene. This CDR3 has 15 amino acids. Deletions cut 4 bases from V and 6 bases from J, with 17 bases between. CDR3 region: CASSPEADPRDTQYF. The DNA of the CDR3 is TGCGCCAGCAGCCCCGAGGCAGACCCGCGGGATACGCAGTATTTT.

This clone was seen once. The V and J genes are TRBV5-1 and TRBJ1-2, with TRBD1 identical over 7 bases. J lost 8 bases, V lost 4 bases, and 14 bases had no gene match. The CDR3 consists of 15 residues. Germline CDR1 SGHRS, CDR2 YFSETQ. CDR3 in DNA: TGCGCCAGCAGCCCCGCAACGGTGACAGGGTACGGCTACACCTTC. Protein sequence: CASSPATVTGYGYTF. The whole variable domain, filled in from reference TRBV5-1 and TRBJ1-2, reads KAGVTQTPRYLIKTRGQQVTLSCSPISGHRSVSWYQQTPGQGLQFLFEYFSETQRNKGNFPGRFSGRQFSNSRSEMNVSTLELGDSALYLCASSPATVTGYGYTFGSGTRLTVV.

The chain has TRBV11-2 and TRBJ1-2; 7 bases are shared with TRBD1. Germline V lookup: CDR1 SGHAT, CDR2 FQNNGV. Trimming at V came to 6 bases and at J to 0 bases, leaving 1 base not matched to a gene. The CDR3 is 13 residues long. The CDR3 reads CASRGQTNYGYTF. The CDR3 nucleotides read TGTGCCAGCAGGGGACAGACTAACTATGGCTACACCTTC. Filled out from reference TRBV11-2 and TRBJ1-2, the complete variable domain reads EAGVAQSPRYKIIEKRQSVAFWCNPISGHATLYWYQQILGQGPKLLIQFQNNGVVDDSQLPKDRFSAERLKGVDSTLKIQPAKLEDSAVYLCASRGQTNYGYTFGSGTRLTVV.

In this sample, this clone turned up a few times. The chain uses TRBV10-2 and TRBJ1-1, with 7 bases fitting TRBD1. CDR3 length equals 15 residues. V lost 6 bases to trimming and J lost 0 bases; unmatched junction nucleotides: 7. Germline V gene sequence: CDR1 WSHSY, CDR2 SAAADI. CDR3 loop: CASRAPDRMNTEAFF. For the CDR3, the DNA is TGCGCCAGCAGAGCCCCGGACAGGATGAACACTGAAGCTTTCTTT.

This clone was picked up a small number of times. This sequence joins TRBV5-6 and TRBJ2-7; 9 bases are a match to TRBD1. V lost 5 bases and J lost 2; bases outside the gene matches: 5. This CDR3 is built from 14 residues. Germline CDR1 SGHDT, CDR2 YYEEEE. The CDR3 sequence: CASSSRQGAYEQYF. In DNA, the CDR3 is TGTGCCAGCAGTTCCCGACAGGGGGCCTACGAGCAGTACTTC.